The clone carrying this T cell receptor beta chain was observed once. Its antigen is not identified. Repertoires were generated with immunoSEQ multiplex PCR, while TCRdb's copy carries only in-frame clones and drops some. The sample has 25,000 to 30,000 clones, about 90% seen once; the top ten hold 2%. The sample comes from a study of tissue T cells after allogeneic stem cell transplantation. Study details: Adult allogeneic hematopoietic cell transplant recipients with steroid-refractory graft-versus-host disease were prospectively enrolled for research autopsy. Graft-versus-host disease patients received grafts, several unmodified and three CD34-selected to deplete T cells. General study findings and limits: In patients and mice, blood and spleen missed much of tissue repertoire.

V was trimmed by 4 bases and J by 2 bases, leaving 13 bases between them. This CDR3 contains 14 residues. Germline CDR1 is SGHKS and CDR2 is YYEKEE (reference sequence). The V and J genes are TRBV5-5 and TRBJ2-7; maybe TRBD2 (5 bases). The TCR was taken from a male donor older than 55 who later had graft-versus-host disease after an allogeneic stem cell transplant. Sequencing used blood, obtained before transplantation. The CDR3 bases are TGTGCCAGCAGCATGGACGGGGTAACCTACGAGCAGTACTTC. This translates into CASSMDGVTYEQYF. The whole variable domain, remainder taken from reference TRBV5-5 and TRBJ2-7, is DAGVTQSPTHLIKTRGQQVTLRCSPISGHKSVSWYQQVLGQGPQFIFQYYEKEERGRGNFPDRFSARQFPNYSSELNVNALLLGDSALYLCASSMDGVTYEQYFGPGTRLTVT.